Listed here are 5 T cell receptor beta chains from one sample, sequenced in a study of shared T cell receptors in the human thymus. Sequenced by immunoSEQ multiplex PCR; TCRdb stores in-frame clones only, minus some. The sample shows hundreds of thousands of clones, 75% to 85% of them seen only once. These data were also reused for a study on human thymus T cells.

Sequenced sample: thymocytes. The receptors were gathered from a boy less than two years old with a congenital heart defect.

The table lists this clone with a few counts. This chain joins TRBV6-1 and TRBJ1-4, with 7 bases lining up with TRBD1. This CDR3 is built from 15 residues. Trimming took 5 bases from V and 8 from J; bases not matched to a gene: 11. The germline CDR1 and CDR2 sequences are MNHNS and SASEGT. CDR3 residues: CASSPDRDIIEKLFF. DNA for the CDR3: TGTGCCAGCAGTCCCGACAGGGACATAATCGAAAAACTGTTTTTT.

The sample holds a few counts of this clone. This chain uses TRBV18 with TRBJ1-2; D is possibly TRBD1 (5 bases). Germline lookup yields CDR1 KGHSH and CDR2 LQKENI. V lost 5 bases to trimming and J lost 7 bases, with 14 bases between them. The CDR3 is 13 residues long. The CDR3 nucleotides are TGTGCCAGCTCAAGGGTGGAGGGGAGTGGCTACACCTTC. Residues: CASSRVEGSGYTF.

V is TRBV6-5 and J is TRBJ2-7; D may be TRBD2 (6 bases). Per germline, CDR1 MNHEY and CDR2 SVGAGI. V dropped 0 bases and J dropped 2 bases, with 11 bases sitting between them. The CDR3 is made up of 15 amino acids. The CDR3 is CASSYSRGGAYEQYF. The CDR3 DNA sequence: TGTGCCAGCAGTTACTCGAGGGGCGGGGCCTACGAGCAGTACTTC.

V usage is TRBV28 and J usage is TRBJ2-7; 8 positions agree with TRBD2. Germline values: CDR1 MDHEN, CDR2 SYDVKM. The CDR3 consists of 13 residues. The J segment lost 3 bases and the V segment lost 5 bases, leaving 3 bases of the junction unmatched. CDR3 DNA sequence: TGTGCCAGCAGTACTAGCGGTCACTACGAGCAGTACTTC. Amino acids: CASSTSGHYEQYF.

This clone was seen a few times. The chain has TRBV27 and TRBJ2-2, with D possibly matching TRBD2 (5 bases). This CDR3 region has 15 residues. Germline V lookup: CDR1 MNHEY, CDR2 SMNVEV (reference sequence). V was pared by 7 bases and J by 8 bases, with 20 bases between. The CDR3 here is CASTPHGMAAGELFF. In DNA form, the CDR3 reads TGTGCCAGCACCCCCCACGGGATGGCAGCGGGGGAGCTGTTTTTT.